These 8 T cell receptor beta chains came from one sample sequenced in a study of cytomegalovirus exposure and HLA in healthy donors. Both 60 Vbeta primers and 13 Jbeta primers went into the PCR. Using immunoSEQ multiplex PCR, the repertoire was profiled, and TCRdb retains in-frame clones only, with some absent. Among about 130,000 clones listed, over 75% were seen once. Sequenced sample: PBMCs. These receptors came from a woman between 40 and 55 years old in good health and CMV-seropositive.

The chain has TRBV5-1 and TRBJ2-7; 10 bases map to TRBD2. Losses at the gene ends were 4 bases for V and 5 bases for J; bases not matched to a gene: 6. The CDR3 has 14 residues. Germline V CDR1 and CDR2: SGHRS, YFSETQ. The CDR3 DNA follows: TGCGCCAGCAGCGCTCCTAGCGGGAGTGACGAGCAGTACTTC. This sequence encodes CASSAPSGSDEQYF.

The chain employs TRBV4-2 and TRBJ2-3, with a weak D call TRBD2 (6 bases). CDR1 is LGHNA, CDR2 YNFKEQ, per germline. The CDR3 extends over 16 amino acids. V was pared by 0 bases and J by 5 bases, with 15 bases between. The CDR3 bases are TGTGCCAGCAGCCAAGATGGGGGAGGCGGTAAAGATACGCAGTATTTT. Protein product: CASSQDGGGGKDTQYF.

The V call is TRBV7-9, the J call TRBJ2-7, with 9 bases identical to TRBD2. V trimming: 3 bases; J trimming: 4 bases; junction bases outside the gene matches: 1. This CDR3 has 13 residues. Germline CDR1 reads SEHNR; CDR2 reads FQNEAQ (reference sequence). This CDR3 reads CASSFLAGYEQYF. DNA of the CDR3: TGTGCCAGCAGCTTCCTAGCGGGATACGAGCAGTACTTC.

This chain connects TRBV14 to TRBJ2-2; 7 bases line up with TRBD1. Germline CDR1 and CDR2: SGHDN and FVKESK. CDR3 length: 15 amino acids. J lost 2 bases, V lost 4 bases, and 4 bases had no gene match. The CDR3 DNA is TGTGCCAGCAGCCTCCGACAGGGAAACACCGGGGAGCTGTTTTTT. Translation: CASSLRQGNTGELFF.

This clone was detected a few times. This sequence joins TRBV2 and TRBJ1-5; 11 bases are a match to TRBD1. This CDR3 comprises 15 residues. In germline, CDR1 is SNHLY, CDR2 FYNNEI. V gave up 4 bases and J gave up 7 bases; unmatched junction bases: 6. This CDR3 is CASSGGQGALQPQHF. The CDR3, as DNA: TGTGCCAGCAGTGGAGGACAGGGGGCATTACAGCCCCAGCATTTT.

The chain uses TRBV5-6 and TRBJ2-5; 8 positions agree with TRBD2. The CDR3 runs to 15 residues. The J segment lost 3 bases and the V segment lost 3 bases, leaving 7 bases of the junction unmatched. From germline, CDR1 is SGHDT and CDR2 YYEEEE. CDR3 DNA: TGTGCCAGCAGCTCCCCTAAGGGACTAGAAGAGACCCAGTACTTC. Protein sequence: CASSSPKGLEETQYF.

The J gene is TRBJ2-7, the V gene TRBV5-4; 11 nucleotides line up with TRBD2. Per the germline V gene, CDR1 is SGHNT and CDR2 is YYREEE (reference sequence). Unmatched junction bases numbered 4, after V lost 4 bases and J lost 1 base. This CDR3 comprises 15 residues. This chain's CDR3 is CASSIAGGVSYEQYF. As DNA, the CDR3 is TGTGCCAGCAGCATAGCGGGAGGGGTGTCCTACGAGCAGTACTTC.

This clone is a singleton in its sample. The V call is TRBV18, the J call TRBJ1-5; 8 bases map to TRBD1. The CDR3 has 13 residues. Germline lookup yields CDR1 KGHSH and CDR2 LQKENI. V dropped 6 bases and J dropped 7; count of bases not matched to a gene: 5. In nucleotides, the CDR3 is TGTGCCAGCTCTAGACAGGGGACCCAGCCCCAGCATTTT. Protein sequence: CASSRQGTQPQHF.